These T cell receptor beta chains were read from a single sample in a study of blood T cell repertoires in COVID-19. Using immunoSEQ multiplex PCR, the repertoire was profiled, and TCRdb retains in-frame clones only, with some absent. The table records about 240,000 clones, more than 75% of them present only once. The sequencing input was peripheral blood. Every receptor here comes from a woman between 65 and 79 years old with active or convalescent COVID-19. CDR3s include the opening cysteine and the closing phenylalanine or tryptophan. D genes are given only for firm matches. Clone size is given for some rows only: seen once, a few or many times, or a class if the clone is expanded.

clone size: NA; V gene: TRBV29-1; J gene: TRBJ2-2; CDR3 length: 16; D gene: TRBD1; CDR3 DNA: TGCAGCGTCCCGGGACAGGGACTTGAAAACACCGGGGAGCTGTTTTTT; CDR3 protein: CSVPGQGLENTGELFF
clone size: NA; V gene: TRBV4-3; J gene: TRBJ1-2; CDR3 length: 16; D gene: TRBD1; CDR3 DNA: TGCGCCAGCAGCCAAGATCGGACAGGGCATCACTATGGCTACACCTTC; CDR3 protein: CASSQDRTGHHYGYTF
clone size: once; V gene: TRBV5-1; J gene: TRBJ1-1; CDR3 length: 14; D gene: NA; CDR3 DNA: TGCGCCAGCAGCTTTGGGGGGGTTATTACTGAAGCTTTCTTT; CDR3 protein: CASSFGGVITEAFF
clone size: few; V gene: TRBV19; J gene: TRBJ2-2; CDR3 length: 13; D gene: NA; CDR3 DNA: TGTGCCAGTAGTATGAGGAATACCGGGGAGCTGTTTTTT; CDR3 protein: CASSMRNTGELFF
clone size: NA; V gene: TRBV7-8; J gene: TRBJ1-2; CDR3 length: 12; D gene: NA; CDR3 DNA: TGTGCCAGCAGCACGACAAACTATGGCTACACCTTC; CDR3 protein: CASSTTNYGYTF
clone size: NA; V gene: TRBV19; J gene: TRBJ1-2; CDR3 length: 13; D gene: NA; CDR3 DNA: TGTGCCAGTAGTATAAGCAGGGAGGTCGGCTACACCTTC; CDR3 protein: CASSISREVGYTF
clone size: NA; V gene: TRBV7-6; J gene: TRBJ1-1; CDR3 length: 15; D gene: NA; CDR3 DNA: TGTGCCAGCAGCCGGGGGGGGTCCTTGAACACTGAAGCTTTCTTT; CDR3 protein: CASSRGGSLNTEAFF
clone size: NA; V gene: TRBV19; J gene: TRBJ2-2; CDR3 length: 15; D gene: TRBD1; CDR3 DNA: TGTGCCAGTAGTATCAGGGGGCGCGGCACCGGGGAGCTGTTTTTT; CDR3 protein: CASSIRGRGTGELFF
clone size: NA; V gene: TRBV4-3; J gene: TRBJ2-1; CDR3 length: 16; D gene: TRBD2; CDR3 DNA: TGCGCCAGCAGCCAAGGCGGACATACTAGCGGGCAAGAGCAGTTCTTC; CDR3 protein: CASSQGGHTSGQEQFF
clone size: NA; V gene: TRBV19; J gene: TRBJ1-1; CDR3 length: 15; D gene: NA; CDR3 DNA: TGTGCCAGTAGTGCTGGGAACAGGGTTAGCACTGAAGCTTTCTTT; CDR3 protein: CASSAGNRVSTEAFF
clone size: NA; V gene: TRBV12-3/TRBV12-4; J gene: TRBJ1-3; CDR3 length: 12; D gene: NA; CDR3 DNA: TGTGCCAGCAACGAGGGGGAAAACACCATATATTTT; CDR3 protein: CASNEGENTIYF
clone size: NA; V gene: TRBV4-3; J gene: TRBJ1-2; CDR3 length: 16; D gene: NA; CDR3 DNA: TGCGCCAGCAGCCAAGATCCCACAGGGCCCCTTTATGGCTACACCTTC; CDR3 protein: CASSQDPTGPLYGYTF
clone size: NA; V gene: TRBV14; J gene: TRBJ1-4; CDR3 length: 13; D gene: TRBD1; CDR3 DNA: TGTGCCAGCAGCCAAGGACAGGGTGAAAAACTGTTTTTT; CDR3 protein: CASSQGQGEKLFF
clone size: NA; V gene: TRBV18; J gene: TRBJ2-7; CDR3 length: 14; D gene: TRBD1; CDR3 DNA: TGTGCCAGCTCACAGGGGGACAGGGGTAAAGAGCAGTACTTC; CDR3 protein: CASSQGDRGKEQYF
clone size: NA; V gene: TRBV27; J gene: TRBJ1-3; CDR3 length: 16; D gene: NA; CDR3 DNA: TGTGCCAGCAGTTTAACTGGGTTGGAGTCTGGAAACACCATATATTTT; CDR3 protein: CASSLTGLESGNTIYF
clone size: NA; V gene: TRBV12-3/TRBV12-4; J gene: TRBJ1-1; CDR3 length: 12; D gene: NA; CDR3 DNA: TGTGCCAGCAGTGCCTCGTACGGTGAAGCTTTCTTT; CDR3 protein: CASSASYGEAFF